The 25 T cell receptor beta chains in this list originate from one sample, sequenced in a study of blood T cell repertoires in COVID-19 (TCRdb year 2020). Libraries were made using the immunoSEQ multiplex PCR assay. The table comes from immuneACCESS by way of TCRdb, which keeps in-frame sequences with V and J called. Part of the clones is missing from these tables; in studies checked, under half for an unresolved V gene and the rest for unknown reasons. The sample includes some 400,000 clones, with more than 75% observed a single time. The leading ten clones occupy 2.5% to 3.5% of the sample. Sequenced sample: peripheral blood. These receptors originate from a human donor in a cohort sampled during active COVID-19.

The chain employs TRBV28 and TRBJ2-5; 9 nucleotides match TRBD1. The germline V gene has CDR1 MDHEN and CDR2 SYDVKM. The CDR3 consists of 14 residues. J was trimmed by 0 bases and V by 5 bases; bases with no gene match: 1. The CDR3 DNA reads TGTGCCAGCAGTGGACAGGGGTACCAAGAGACCCAGTACTTC. It encodes CASSGQGYQETQYF.

The chain uses TRBV7-3 and TRBJ1-1; D unclear. The CDR3 runs to 13 residues. Looked up from germline, CDR1 is SGHTA and CDR2 is FQGTGA. Trimming removed 5 bases from V and 1 base from J, with 8 bases in between. This CDR3 reads CASSPDTNTEAFF. CDR3 nucleotides: TGTGCCAGCAGCCCTGACACGAACACTGAAGCTTTCTTT.

This sequence joins TRBV19 and TRBJ1-3; TRBD1 agrees at 9 bases. Trimming cost V 5 bases and J 4 bases; bases outside gene matches: 6. CDR1 is LNHDA, CDR2 SQIVND, per germline (reference sequence). The CDR3 length is 15 residues. DNA of the CDR3: TGTGCCAGTAGTTTACAGGGGGCGCGAGGAAACACCATATATTTT. Encoded protein: CASSLQGARGNTIYF.

This clone was seen a few times. This sequence joins TRBV3-1 (or the pseudogene TRBV3-2) and TRBJ2-1; D is ambiguous. Germline lookup yields CDR1 LGHDT and CDR2 YNNKEL (reference sequence). V shed 0 bases and J shed 9 bases, with 15 bases lying between them. The CDR3 is 15 residues long. The CDR3 coding sequence is TGTGCCAGCAGCCAAGATTTTGGGCAGGCCGGTGAGCAGTTCTTC. It encodes CASSQDFGQAGEQFF.

The gene calls are TRBV6-6 and TRBJ1-3; D is ambiguous. CDR3 size: 13 residues. V lost 6 bases and J 1 base, leaving 7 bases between the germline ends. From germline, CDR1 is MNHNY and CDR2 SVGAGI (reference sequence). The CDR3 DNA follows: TGTGCCAGCAGACAGCCGTCTGGAAACACCATATATTTT. It yields the protein CASRQPSGNTIYF.

This clone showed up just a few times. This sequence joins TRBV4-2 and TRBJ2-7, with a weak D call TRBD1 (8 bases). This CDR3 region has 14 residues. In germline, CDR1 is LGHNA, CDR2 YNFKEQ. Trimming stripped 5 bases from V and 6 bases from J, with 17 bases between. The CDR3 DNA reads as TGTGCCAGCAGCTCAAACAGGGGGGGAGGCGAGCAGTACTTC. Amino acids: CASSSNRGGGEQYF.

V and J are TRBV5-1 and TRBJ2-2; 9 positions match TRBD2. CDR3 length: 17 residues. The J segment lost 7 bases and the V segment lost 5 bases, leaving 15 bases of the junction unmatched. Per the germline V gene, CDR1 is SGHRS and CDR2 is YFSETQ. The CDR3 coding sequence is TGCGCCAGCAGACAGCGACGCGGGAGGGAAGAACGCGGGGAGCTGTTTTTT. Translated, it gives CASRQRRGREERGELFF.

The chain carries TRBV29-1 and TRBJ2-5, with TRBD2 identical over 13 bases. Germline loops: CDR1 SQVTM, CDR2 ANQGSEA. The J segment lost 5 bases and the V segment lost 5 bases, leaving 5 bases of the junction unmatched. CDR3 length equals 14 residues. The CDR3 DNA reads as TGCAGCGTTAGGGGACTAGCGGGGCGGGAGACCCAGTACTTC. Protein sequence: CSVRGLAGRETQYF.

This clone appeared a single time. This chain joins TRBV10-2 and TRBJ2-3; TRBD2 might be the D (6 bases). V lost 4 bases to trimming and J lost 1 base, with 15 bases between them. The CDR3 loop spans 16 amino acids. Germline assignment: CDR1 WSHSY and CDR2 SAAADI. CDR3 in amino acids: CASSGGPGTGTDTQYF. In nucleotides, the CDR3 is TGCGCCAGCAGTGGAGGACCCGGGACTGGCACAGATACGCAGTATTTT.

This chain's CDR3 is CAIRAGNLLPNNEQFF. The DNA of the CDR3 is TGTGCCATCAGGGCAGGGAACCTACTGCCTAACAATGAGCAGTTCTTC. This chain connects TRBV10-3 to TRBJ2-1, with D tentatively TRBD1 (5 bases). Germline V gives CDR1 ENHRY, CDR2 SYGVKD. The length of the CDR3 is 16 residues. V gave up 6 bases and J gave up 5 bases, with 20 bases separating them.

The chain links TRBV13 to TRBJ1-2, with TRBD1 as a possible D gene (6 bases). The CDR3 extends over 13 amino acids. Germline-derived CDR1 and CDR2 are PRHDT and FYEKMQ (reference sequence). Trimming pared 0 bases from V and 8 bases from J, leaving 10 bases between. This CDR3 reads CASSLGDSYGYTF. In nucleotides, the CDR3 is TGTGCCAGCAGCTTAGGGGACAGTTACGGCTACACCTTC.

The V and J genes are TRBV6-5 and TRBJ1-1; D remains ambiguous. Between the trimmed V and J ends, which lost 8 bases and 0 bases, there was a span of 13 bases. CDR3 length equals 14 residues. Germline V gene data show CDR1 as MNHEY and CDR2 as SVGAGI. CDR3 in amino acids: CASRKSGLNTEAFF. CDR3 coding DNA: TGTGCCAGCCGGAAGTCGGGGTTGAACACTGAAGCTTTCTTT.

DNA for the CDR3: TGTGCCAGCAGTCTTCCGGGCCTGAGGGCGGGAAACACCATATATTTT. Protein product: CASSLPGLRAGNTIYF. The rearrangement joins TRBV28 to TRBJ1-3; D unclear. Trimming stripped 5 bases from V and 4 bases from J, with 18 bases between. The length of the CDR3 is 16 residues. Germline V gene data show CDR1 as MDHEN and CDR2 as SYDVKM.

This clone was detected only once. The rearrangement links TRBV27 to TRBJ2-2, with TRBD2 as a possible D gene (6 bases). The V gene lost 8 bases and the J gene lost 2 bases, with 18 bases spanning the gap. This CDR3 has 16 residues. Per the germline V gene, CDR1 is MNHEY and CDR2 is SMNVEV (reference sequence). DNA for the CDR3: TGTGCCAGCTCGATGGGGGGATTATTAAACACCGGGGAGCTGTTTTTT. Protein: CASSMGGLLNTGELFF.

V is TRBV9 and J is TRBJ2-7; a possible D gene is TRBD1 (5 bases). Germline V lookup: CDR1 SGDLS, CDR2 YYNGEE. The V end lost 6 bases, the J end lost 2 bases, and 18 bases lay between the germline ends. There are 15 residues in the CDR3. The CDR3 region is CASIRTDSRPYEQYF. The DNA of the CDR3 is TGTGCCAGCATCCGAACTGACAGTCGCCCCTACGAGCAGTACTTC.

J is TRBJ1-3 and V is TRBV6-6, with 7 positions matching TRBD1. With V trimmed by 7 bases and J by 0 bases, 6 bases remained unmatched. This CDR3 spans 15 amino acids. Germline lookup yields CDR1 MNHNY and CDR2 SVGAGI (reference sequence). CDR3: CASTQGQYSGNTIYF. In DNA form, the CDR3 reads TGTGCCAGCACTCAGGGACAGTACTCTGGAAACACCATATATTTT.

The chain is built from TRBV7-9 and TRBJ1-2; 7 nucleotides line up with TRBD1. The germline gives CDR1 SEHNR, CDR2 FQNEAQ (reference sequence). The CDR3 runs 16 residues. V lost 4 bases and J lost 7; bases outside the gene matches: 15. In DNA form, the CDR3 reads TGTGCCAGCAGCTCTACAGGGGCGGTCGTAACGGGTGGCTACACCTTC. This gives the protein CASSSTGAVVTGGYTF.

The chain joins TRBV5-1 to TRBJ1-2, with 9 positions matching TRBD1. The V segment lost 4 bases and the J segment 3 bases; nucleotides outside the gene matches: 7. CDR3 size: 15 residues. Germline CDR1 is SGHRS and CDR2 is YFSETQ. This CDR3 is CASSATGGSDYGYTF. CDR3 nucleotide sequence: TGCGCCAGCAGCGCTACAGGGGGCTCTGACTATGGCTACACCTTC.

The chain uses TRBV5-1 and TRBJ2-1; TRBD1 matches at 7 bases. The CDR3 loop spans 14 amino acids. Looked up from germline, CDR1 is SGHRS and CDR2 is YFSETQ. V was pared by 4 bases and J by 4 bases, with 5 bases of the junction left unmatched. The CDR3 loop reads CASSLGTDYNEQFF. CDR3 sequence (DNA): TGCGCCAGCAGCCTGGGGACAGATTACAATGAGCAGTTCTTC. Full variable domain (remainder filled in from reference TRBV5-1 and TRBJ2-1): KAGVTQTPRYLIKTRGQQVTLSCSPISGHRSVSWYQQTPGQGLQFLFEYFSETQRNKGNFPGRFSGRQFSNSRSEMNVSTLELGDSALYLCASSLGTDYNEQFFGPGTRLTVL.

The chain recombines TRBV7-6 with TRBJ1-3; no reliable D call. Trimming took off 1 base at V and 3 bases at J, with 10 bases between the two ends. The CDR3 sequence is 15 residues long. CDR1 is SGHVS and CDR2 is FNYEAQ in the germline V gene. CDR3 loop: CASSLVQDGGNTIYF. The CDR3 coding sequence is TGTGCCAGCAGCTTAGTCCAGGATGGTGGAAACACCATATATTTT.

This rearrangement joins TRBV3-1 (or the pseudogene TRBV3-2) to TRBJ1-4; tentative D call: TRBD1 (5 bases). V lost 0 bases and J 6 bases, leaving 8 bases between the germline ends. Looked up from germline, CDR1 is LGHDT and CDR2 is YNNKEL (reference sequence). This CDR3 is 14 amino acids long. DNA for the CDR3: TGTGCCAGCAGCCAAGAATCAGGGTATGAAAAACTGTTTTTT. Protein: CASSQESGYEKLFF.

J is TRBJ1-5 and V is TRBV23-1; TRBD1 matches 9 bases. TRBV23-1 carries the ORF label, with uncertain function. The CDR3 spans 16 residues. With V trimmed by 8 bases and J by 0 bases, 8 bases remained unmatched. This CDR3 reads CASSWTGEDSNQPQHF. Written as DNA, the CDR3 is TGCGCCAGCTCGTGGACAGGGGAAGATAGCAATCAGCCCCAGCATTTT.

This clone was counted only a few times. CDR3 region: CAIRGNRDYSPLHF. CDR3 in DNA: TGTGCCATCAGGGGGAACAGGGACTACTCACCCCTCCACTTT. The rearrangement uses TRBV10-3 and TRBJ1-6; possibly TRBD1 for D (6 bases). Germline CDR1 and CDR2: ENHRY and SYGVKD. The V end was cut by 6 bases, the J end by 10 bases, with 16 bases between. This CDR3 comprises 14 residues.

The gene calls are TRBV5-1 and TRBJ1-1; no firm D call. This CDR3 contains 15 residues. Per germline, CDR1 SGHRS and CDR2 YFSETQ. V was cut by 0 bases and J by 1 base, with 10 bases left in between. CDR3 DNA sequence: TGCGCCAGCAGCTTGGGTGTGGGCTCGAACACTGAAGCTTTCTTT. Its protein is CASSLGVGSNTEAFF.

The rearrangement uses TRBV2 and TRBJ2-7; 7 bases match TRBD2. J gave up 3 bases and V 6 bases, and 17 bases lay outside the gene matches. The CDR3 spans 17 residues. CDR1 and CDR2 from the germline V gene are SNHLY and FYNNEI. CDR3 in DNA: TGTGCCAGCAGATTCCCGACGTCTGCGGGAGCCGGCTACGAGCAGTACTTC. Protein: CASRFPTSAGAGYEQYF.